This T cell receptor beta chain came from a study of T cell responses to AZD1222 COVID-19 vaccine. Sequencing was performed with immunoSEQ multiplex PCR; in TCRdb, only in-frame clones are kept and a portion is missing. The sample includes over 120,000 clones, roughly 87% of them seen just once. This clone came up once. Its target is unknown. The germline CDR1 and CDR2 sequences are SGHVS and FNYEAQ. This CDR3 is 13 amino acids long. Trimming cost V 1 base and J 5 bases, with 8 bases left between them. Study-wide results and limits: Regions 160-218 and 743-854 held dominance among vaccine-associated CD4 TCRs, which spanned spike. Spike-specific TCR breadth and depth went up after people got two AZD1222 doses. Baseline seropositivity occurred in only six or seven AZD1222 recipients.

Here the sequenced sample was peripheral blood, taken 28 days after the second AZD1222 dose. The TCR sequence derives from an adult who received the AZD1222 COVID-19 vaccine. The chain is built from TRBV7-6 and TRBJ1-1; tentatively, D is TRBD1 (5 bases). CDR3 nucleotide sequence: TGTGCCAGCAGCTTAGATGAGGGGACTGAAGCTTTCTTT. This gives the protein CASSLDEGTEAFF.